Sequencing of this T cell receptor beta chain was carried out in a study of T cells in Graves' hyperthyroidism and ophthalmopathy (dated by TCRdb to about 2019). Describing the broader study: Peripheral blood samples were taken at initial diagnosis, before any treatment was given. A discovery cohort of around 98 patients, 43 with Graves' ophthalmopathy and 55 to 60 with stable Graves' hyperthyroidism, was used to find distinguishing TCR V-J signatures. An independent validation cohort of around 20 hyperthyroidism patients and 17 patients who later progressed to ophthalmopathy tested prospective prediction of ophthalmopathy. The approximately 98 discovery patients were randomly divided into training and test sets at a 7:3 ratio. The study also compared thyroid tissue and blood T-cell repertoires from over 5 Graves' hyperthyroidism patients. Following sampling, methimazole starting at 30 mg daily was given to hyperthyroidism patients, and high-dose intravenous methylprednisolone was given to ophthalmopathy patients. The paper reports TCR Vbeta CDR3 sequencing of more than 120 peripheral blood samples: around 45 ophthalmopathy, about 75 hyperthyroidism and around 17 progressor patients. General findings and caveats noted by the study authors: A model built on a 13 V-J signature distinguished ophthalmopathy from stable hyperthyroidism, reaching roughly 88% sensitivity and 81.08% specificity in cross-validation and 80%/75% in testing. In validation, the model predicted progression to ophthalmopathy a median of approximately 6.3 months before onset, with approximately 70% sensitivity and nearly 75% specificity. No statistical method was used to set the sample size in advance, and investigators knew the group allocation. Most expanded thyroid clonotypes (frequency above 0.001) were also found in blood, which suggests that blood repertoires may mirror thyroid immune responses.

The TCR beta CDR3 regions were amplified from RNA transcripts. A first-round RT-PCR of the TCR CDR3 used the HTBI primer set with the Qiagen OneStep RT-PCR kit. Libraries were constructed in a second round of multiplex PCR, after which size selection and purification were carried out. Libraries were sequenced paired-end with 100 bp reads on an Illumina HiSeq2000. Per the authors' processing: SOAPnuke was used to process the raw data, removing reads that contained adapters or uncalled bases, had a mean Phred below 15, or lacked an exact match to the constant primer or identifier. COPE v1.2.5 was used to merge the high-quality paired reads, and each unique nucleotide sequence was defined as a clonotype. MiTCR v1.1 was used to align clonotypes to the IMGT TRBV, TRBD and TRBJ reference segments. Only V-J combinations with frequency above 0.0001, covering 99% to 99.2% of repertoires, were analysed. The TCS score was defined as F50 (clonal expansion) divided by E x V (chaos), with BLOSUM62-based TCRdist calculated between CDR3 peptides within each V-J. Welch's t-statistics and random forest reduced some 510 V-J features to 10 to 15, which were used in a naive Bayes classifier (R e1071). TCRdb reanalyzed the raw reads on its own, using fastp at Q25 for trimming and MiXCR for clone calling, and kept in-frame beta chains. Each CDR3 protein appears once, grouped with its most common genes and DNA. The V and J calls follow TCRdb's processing rather than the paper's. Counted in this sample were 540,000 or so distinct CDR3 sequences; about 15% of them appeared once. The leading ten clones occupy roughly 7.3% of the sample.

Regarding this clonotype: Its antigen has not been determined. A much larger clone lies a single base off, so this may be a read error.

Graves' hyperthyroidism was defined as stable when no progression to ophthalmopathy occurred over 18 months of follow-up. Hyperthyroidism patients were newly diagnosed, had a disease duration of under 2 months, and were aged 18 to 65 years. Any patient with an uncontrolled infection, another autoimmune disease, pregnancy or lactation was excluded. Clinical symptoms, serum thyroxine and TRAb, thyroid ultrasound, and orbital computed tomography formed the basis for the diagnoses. PBMCs were isolated from about 9.2 ml of fresh peripheral blood by Ficoll-Paque density gradient centrifugation. Trizol reagent was used to extract total RNA, and RNA quality was then checked on an Agilent 2100 Bioanalyzer. At the junction V is shortened by 2 bases and J by 3 bases, with 2 bases in between. CDR1 and CDR2 are drawn from the germline V gene: ENHRY, SYGVKD. Including cysteine and phenylalanine, the CDR3 has 12 amino acids. The kept DNA is CDR3 alone, 36 bases in frame from the first base.

This clonotype was obtained from a woman aged 25-40 years with Graves' hyperthyroidism. What was sequenced was blood. The chain employs TRBV10-3 and TRBJ1-3, with an unclear D gene assignment. The nucleotide sequence is given as TGTGCCATCAGTGAGGTTGGAAACACCATATATTTT. The translation is CAISEVGNTIYF.